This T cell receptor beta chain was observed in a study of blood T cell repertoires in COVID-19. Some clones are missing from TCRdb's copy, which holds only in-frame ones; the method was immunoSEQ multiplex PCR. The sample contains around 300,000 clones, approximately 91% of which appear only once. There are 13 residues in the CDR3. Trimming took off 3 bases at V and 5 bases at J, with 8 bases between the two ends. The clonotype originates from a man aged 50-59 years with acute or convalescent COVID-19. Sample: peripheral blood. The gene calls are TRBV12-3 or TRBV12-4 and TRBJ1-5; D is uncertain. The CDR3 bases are TGTGCCAGCAGTTTTAAGGGAGATCAGCCCCAGCATTTT. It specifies CASSFKGDQPQHF.